The rows below give T cell receptor beta chains drawn from one sample of a study of blood T cell repertoires in COVID-19. Clones were read by immunoSEQ multiplex PCR, and TCRdb kept only the in-frame ones, dropping some. The profile shows some 200,000 clones, about three quarters of them singletons. The sequencing input was peripheral blood. Every receptor here comes from a woman in her sixties or seventies with acute or convalescent COVID-19. Both conserved end residues are part of each CDR3. D genes are given only for firm matches. Clone size appears in some rows only: once, few, many, or a class for an expanded clone.

J gene: TRBJ1-2
V gene: TRBV5-1
clone size: .
D gene: TRBD1
CDR3 DNA: TGCGCCAGCAGCCAGCCGGGACAGGGGGCGAATGGCTACACCTTC
CDR3 protein: CASSQPGQGANGYTF

J gene: TRBJ2-5
V gene: TRBV12-5
clone size: .
D gene: TRBD2
CDR3 DNA: TGTGCTAGTCTAGCGGGGAACCAAGAGACCCAGTACTTC
CDR3 protein: CASLAGNQETQYF

J gene: TRBJ2-1
V gene: TRBV15
clone size: .
D gene: TRBD1
CDR3 DNA: TGTGCCACCAGCAGAGATCCGGACAGGGGGGTTGAGCAGTTCTTC
CDR3 protein: CATSRDPDRGVEQFF

J gene: TRBJ1-1
V gene: TRBV7-2
clone size: once
D gene: .
CDR3 DNA: TGTGCCAGCAGCTTAGCGGCAGGGAATGGTGAAGCTTTCTTT
CDR3 protein: CASSLAAGNGEAFF

J gene: TRBJ2-5
V gene: TRBV11-1
clone size: .
D gene: .
CDR3 DNA: TGTGCCAGCAGCTTAGGTTTGGGGAGCGTCCAAGAGACCCAGTACTTC
CDR3 protein: CASSLGLGSVQETQYF

J gene: TRBJ1-6
V gene: TRBV11-2
clone size: .
D gene: .
CDR3 DNA: TGTGCCAGCAGCTTAGGGCTGGATTCACCCCTCCACTTT
CDR3 protein: CASSLGLDSPLHF

J gene: TRBJ2-1
V gene: TRBV19
clone size: .
D gene: TRBD1
CDR3 DNA: TGTGCCAGTAGTATAGGGGGACAGGTCTACAATGAGCAGTTCTTC
CDR3 protein: CASSIGGQVYNEQFF

J gene: TRBJ2-5
V gene: TRBV7-6
clone size: .
D gene: TRBD1
CDR3 DNA: TGTGCCAGCAGCTTAGAGGGACAGGGAACGGGAGAGGAGACCCAGTACTTC
CDR3 protein: CASSLEGQGTGEETQYF

J gene: TRBJ2-3
V gene: TRBV19
clone size: .
D gene: TRBD1
CDR3 DNA: TGTGCCAGTAGCCCCAGGGACAGGGGTGATACGCAGTATTTT
CDR3 protein: CASSPRDRGDTQYF

J gene: TRBJ2-1
V gene: TRBV7-9
clone size: few
D gene: .
CDR3 DNA: TGTGCCAGCACCCCCACCTCCTCGGATGAGCAGTTCTTC
CDR3 protein: CASTPTSSDEQFF

J gene: TRBJ2-2
V gene: TRBV30
clone size: .
D gene: TRBD1
CDR3 DNA: TGTGCCTGGAGTAGTGACAGGGGACCTCGAGGCACCGGGGAGCTGTTTTTT
CDR3 protein: CAWSSDRGPRGTGELFF

J gene: TRBJ2-1
V gene: TRBV5-7
clone size: once
D gene: .
CDR3 DNA: TGTGCCAGCAGCTTGCGACAGTCACTACCCTACAATGAGCAGTTCTTC
CDR3 protein: CASSLRQSLPYNEQFF

J gene: TRBJ2-1
V gene: TRBV24-1
clone size: .
D gene: TRBD2
CDR3 DNA: TGTGCCACCAGTGACTCTAGGATGGCGCGGGGGTACAATGAGCAGTTCTTC
CDR3 protein: CATSDSRMARGYNEQFF

J gene: TRBJ2-2
V gene: TRBV24-1
clone size: .
D gene: TRBD1
CDR3 DNA: TGTGCCACCAGTGATTTGGGACAGGGGGACACCGGGGAGCTGTTTTTT
CDR3 protein: CATSDLGQGDTGELFF

J gene: TRBJ2-3
V gene: TRBV7-3
clone size: once
D gene: .
CDR3 DNA: TGTGCCAGCAGCTTAGGGGGCGCAGTGGATACGCAGTATTTT
CDR3 protein: CASSLGGAVDTQYF

J gene: TRBJ1-4
V gene: TRBV3-1/TRBV3-2
clone size: once
D gene: TRBD1
CDR3 DNA: TGTGCCAGCAGCCGCGGGACAGCTAATGAAAAACTGTTTTTT
CDR3 protein: CASSRGTANEKLFF

J gene: TRBJ2-3
V gene: TRBV5-1
clone size: .
D gene: TRBD1
CDR3 DNA: TGCGCCAGCAGCCCCGGGACAGGGGTATTGGATACGCAGTATTTT
CDR3 protein: CASSPGTGVLDTQYF

J gene: TRBJ2-5
V gene: TRBV9
clone size: .
D gene: .
CDR3 DNA: TGTGCCAGCAGCGAGGGGGCGGGACTCTCAGGGGGCCAGTACTTC
CDR3 protein: CASSEGAGLSGGQYF

J gene: TRBJ1-4
V gene: TRBV5-4
clone size: .
D gene: TRBD1
CDR3 DNA: TGTGCCAGCAGTTCTACAGGGGGCCAGCGGGAAAAACTGTTTTTT
CDR3 protein: CASSSTGGQREKLFF

J gene: TRBJ1-4
V gene: TRBV15
clone size: .
D gene: .
CDR3 DNA: TGTGCCACCAGCAGAGGAGGGGGTCTTAATGAAAAACTGTTTTTT
CDR3 protein: CATSRGGGLNEKLFF

J gene: TRBJ2-6
V gene: TRBV4-1
clone size: .
D gene: .
CDR3 DNA: TGCGCCAGCAGCCAGCAGCAGGCCTCCTCTGGGGCCAACGTCCTGACTTTC
CDR3 protein: CASSQQQASSGANVLTF

J gene: TRBJ2-1
V gene: TRBV27
clone size: once
D gene: .
CDR3 DNA: TGTGCCAGCAGTTTAGGCAGGGCCCATGAGCAGTTCTTC
CDR3 protein: CASSLGRAHEQFF

J gene: TRBJ1-5
V gene: TRBV6-1
clone size: few
D gene: .
CDR3 DNA: TGTGCCAGCAGTGAAGCCACAGTGAGAAGTCAGCCCCAGCATTTT
CDR3 protein: CASSEATVRSQPQHF

J gene: TRBJ2-3
V gene: TRBV5-1
clone size: .
D gene: .
CDR3 DNA: TGCGCCAGCAGCTTGGACGATTGGGAGGATACGCAGTATTTT
CDR3 protein: CASSLDDWEDTQYF

J gene: TRBJ2-2
V gene: TRBV9
clone size: .
D gene: TRBD2
CDR3 DNA: TGTGCCAGCAGCCCTCGTGGGACTAGCGGCACCGGGGAGCTGTTTTTT
CDR3 protein: CASSPRGTSGTGELFF

J gene: TRBJ1-3
V gene: TRBV5-1
clone size: .
D gene: TRBD1
CDR3 DNA: TGCGCCAGCAGCCCCTCTGACAGGGGTAACACCATATATTTT
CDR3 protein: CASSPSDRGNTIYF

J gene: TRBJ2-2
V gene: TRBV5-8
clone size: few
D gene: TRBD2
CDR3 DNA: TGTGCCAGCAGCCGAGGACTAGCGGGGGGTCCGAACACCGGGGAGCTGTTTTTT
CDR3 protein: CASSRGLAGGPNTGELFF

J gene: TRBJ2-1
V gene: TRBV15
clone size: .
D gene: .
CDR3 DNA: TGTGCCACCAGCAGAGATTATAGGCCAGTAGCGGAGCCCTACAATGAGCAGTTCTTC
CDR3 protein: CATSRDYRPVAEPYNEQFF

J gene: TRBJ2-1
V gene: TRBV5-8
clone size: .
D gene: TRBD2
CDR3 DNA: TGTGCCAGCAGCTTCGGGACTAGTCAGTTCTTC
CDR3 protein: CASSFGTSQFF

J gene: TRBJ1-5
V gene: TRBV5-1
clone size: .
D gene: .
CDR3 DNA: TGCGCCAGCAGCTTAGGCGGGCTAGGAGGACAGCCCCAGCATTTT
CDR3 protein: CASSLGGLGGQPQHF

J gene: TRBJ2-3
V gene: TRBV29-1
clone size: .
D gene: .
CDR3 DNA: TGCAGCGTGCGAACCGGCAGGGCCCTTTCTAAGGATACGCAGTATTTT
CDR3 protein: CSVRTGRALSKDTQYF

J gene: TRBJ2-1
V gene: TRBV5-8
clone size: .
D gene: TRBD1
CDR3 DNA: TGTGCCAGCAGCTTGAGGGACAGTCGGGACAATGAGCAGTTCTTC
CDR3 protein: CASSLRDSRDNEQFF

J gene: TRBJ1-1
V gene: TRBV4-3
clone size: .
D gene: TRBD1
CDR3 DNA: TGCGCCAGCAGCCGCCAAACAGGGGGCACTGAAGCTTTCTTT
CDR3 protein: CASSRQTGGTEAFF

J gene: TRBJ2-3
V gene: TRBV7-2
clone size: .
D gene: .
CDR3 DNA: TGTGCCAGCAGCTTAGCGGGGGGAATAGATACGCAGTATTTT
CDR3 protein: CASSLAGGIDTQYF

J gene: TRBJ1-5
V gene: TRBV6-6
clone size: .
D gene: .
CDR3 DNA: TGTGCCAGCACGTACGGGACACTCAATCAGCCCCAGCATTTT
CDR3 protein: CASTYGTLNQPQHF

J gene: TRBJ1-6
V gene: TRBV7-8
clone size: .
D gene: .
CDR3 DNA: TGTGCCAGCAGCTTCCCAGGGAACAATTCACCCCTCCACTTT
CDR3 protein: CASSFPGNNSPLHF

J gene: TRBJ2-1
V gene: TRBV10-2
clone size: .
D gene: .
CDR3 DNA: TGCGCCAGCGGTGCGTGGGGCGACAATGAGCAGTTCTTC
CDR3 protein: CASGAWGDNEQFF

J gene: TRBJ2-5
V gene: TRBV7-8
clone size: .
D gene: .
CDR3 DNA: TGTGCCAGCAGCCTCCGGTGGGCACAAGAGACCCAGTACTTC
CDR3 protein: CASSLRWAQETQYF

J gene: TRBJ2-5
V gene: TRBV29-1
clone size: .
D gene: .
CDR3 DNA: TGCAGCGGAAGGCCAGGGTACCAAGAGACCCAGTACTTC
CDR3 protein: CSGRPGYQETQYF

J gene: TRBJ2-2
V gene: TRBV27
clone size: .
D gene: TRBD1
CDR3 DNA: TGTGCCAGCGGGACCCGGGACAGGGGCACCGGGGAGCTGTTTTTT
CDR3 protein: CASGTRDRGTGELFF

J gene: TRBJ2-2
V gene: TRBV30
clone size: .
D gene: .
CDR3 DNA: TGTGCCTGGAGTAGGGGCGCTGGCACCGGGGAGCTGTTTTTT
CDR3 protein: CAWSRGAGTGELFF

J gene: TRBJ2-7
V gene: TRBV23-1
clone size: once
D gene: TRBD2
CDR3 DNA: TGCGCCAGCAGTCAAGGGGCGAGCGGGGGGGAATACGAGCAGTACTTC
CDR3 protein: CASSQGASGGEYEQYF

J gene: TRBJ1-1
V gene: TRBV2
clone size: .
D gene: .
CDR3 DNA: TGTGCCAGCAGTGAGACCCCTTCGGGTGAAGCTTTCTTT
CDR3 protein: CASSETPSGEAFF

J gene: TRBJ2-3
V gene: TRBV6-6
clone size: .
D gene: TRBD1
CDR3 DNA: TGTGCCAGCAGAAACACAGGGGGAGATGTAGATACGCAGTATTTT
CDR3 protein: CASRNTGGDVDTQYF

J gene: TRBJ2-5
V gene: TRBV5-1
clone size: .
D gene: TRBD2
CDR3 DNA: TGCGCCAGCAGCCAAGGACTAGCGGGGTTCCAAGAGACCCAGTACTTC
CDR3 protein: CASSQGLAGFQETQYF

J gene: TRBJ2-3
V gene: TRBV7-9
clone size: once
D gene: TRBD2
CDR3 DNA: TGTGCCAGCAGCTTATCCAGCGGGGCCACAGATACGCAGTATTTT
CDR3 protein: CASSLSSGATDTQYF

J gene: TRBJ2-1
V gene: TRBV4-1
clone size: .
D gene: .
CDR3 DNA: TGCGCCAGCAGCCAAGCAGGCCAGGGCGGCGAGCAGTTCTTC
CDR3 protein: CASSQAGQGGEQFF

J gene: TRBJ1-1
V gene: TRBV21-1
clone size: .
D gene: .
CDR3 DNA: TGTGCCAGCAGCTCTGTTAACACTGAAGCTTTCTTT
CDR3 protein: CASSSVNTEAFF

J gene: TRBJ2-2
V gene: TRBV2
clone size: .
D gene: TRBD2
CDR3 DNA: TGTGCCAGCAGTGTCTTGAGACTAGCGGGTTTAAGGGCCGGGGAGCTGTTTTTT
CDR3 protein: CASSVLRLAGLRAGELFF

J gene: TRBJ1-5
V gene: TRBV7-2
clone size: once
D gene: .
CDR3 DNA: TGTGCCAGCAGCTTATTTAGAGGCGGCAATCAGCCCCAGCATTTT
CDR3 protein: CASSLFRGGNQPQHF

J gene: TRBJ1-6
V gene: TRBV19
clone size: .
D gene: .
CDR3 DNA: TGTGCCAGTAGATGGGGAGGCAGGGCGAAAAATTCACCCCTCCACTTT
CDR3 protein: CASRWGGRAKNSPLHF

J gene: TRBJ2-7
V gene: TRBV7-8
clone size: once
D gene: .
CDR3 DNA: TGTGCCAGCAGCTTAGCTTTAGCATTTATCTACGAGCAGTACTTC
CDR3 protein: CASSLALAFIYEQYF